What follows describes a single TCR beta chain. The antigen is undetermined. These data belong to a study of T cell responses to AZD1222 COVID-19 vaccine. Study-level points and caveats: The repertoires were collected only after the peak T cell response. The donors showed a predominance of white British ancestry and of females, with possible underestimation of clonal diversity. Increases in Spike-specific TCR breadth and depth were seen after two AZD1222 doses.

TCRdb's copy holds only in-frame clones and misses some; the assay was immunoSEQ multiplex PCR. The sample records some 47,000 clones, approximately 83% being singletons. V dropped 3 bases and J dropped 3 bases, with 11 bases sitting between them. Germline V lookup: CDR1 MDHEN, CDR2 SYDVKM. This CDR3 has 15 amino acids. The gene calls are TRBV28 and TRBJ1-4, with a weak D call TRBD1 (6 bases). Sample: peripheral blood, taken on day 0 of AZD1222 vaccination. This clonotype originated in an adult in good health. The CDR3 reads CASSLGGAANEKLFF. The CDR3 DNA sequence: TGTGCCAGCAGTTTGGGGGGGGCGGCTAATGAAAAACTGTTTTTT.